A selection of T cell receptor beta chains follows, all from one sample in a study of blood T cell repertoires in COVID-19. Data came from immunoSEQ multiplex PCR; TCRdb stores just in-frame clones and leaves some out. Of about 110,000 clones in the sample, over 75% were seen once. The sequenced material came from peripheral blood. All receptors come from a human donor in a cohort sampled during active COVID-19. CDR3s include the opening cysteine and the closing phenylalanine or tryptophan. The D gene is left open where the match is weak. Part of the rows lack a size; the others show once, few, many or a class for expanded clones.

j_gene,abundance,v_gene,d_gene,CDR3nt,CDR3aa
TRBJ1-2,NA,TRBV19,TRBD1,TGTGCCAGTAGTTCCGGGACAGGGATCAACTATGGCTACACCTTC,CASSSGTGINYGYTF
TRBJ2-2,NA,TRBV11-2,NA,TGTGCCAGCAGCTTAACACTAAGTGCCGGGGAGCTGTTTTTT,CASSLTLSAGELFF
TRBJ1-3,NA,TRBV25-1,NA,TGTGCCAGCAGTGACAGGGGCCTTTACTCTGGAAACACCATATATTTT,CASSDRGLYSGNTIYF
TRBJ1-2,NA,TRBV19,NA,TGTGCCAGTAGTTCGGTGAATGGGCAGCATGGCTACACCTTC,CASSSVNGQHGYTF
TRBJ2-1,NA,TRBV15,NA,TGTGCCACCAGCAGAGATGGCGAGACAGGTCTAAGGAATGAGCAGTTCTTC,CATSRDGETGLRNEQFF
TRBJ2-1,NA,TRBV25-1,NA,TGTGCCAGCAGTGAAGGGGGGGCCACGTACAATGAGCAGTTCTTC,CASSEGGATYNEQFF
TRBJ2-1,NA,TRBV19,NA,TGTGCCAGTAGTCCCCCGGCGAGGCTAGCCCTCCACAATGAGCAGTTCTTC,CASSPPARLALHNEQFF
TRBJ1-1,many,TRBV5-1,TRBD1,TGCGCCAGCAGGTTTAGACAGGGGAACACTGAAGCTTTCTTT,CASRFRQGNTEAFF
TRBJ1-2,NA,TRBV3-1/TRBV3-2,NA,TGTGCCAGCAGCCATGGCCCCGCAGGGCCTGGCTACACCTTC,CASSHGPAGPGYTF
TRBJ2-3,NA,TRBV28,NA,TGTGCCAGCAGTTTTGGGCCCCTTAGCACAGATACGCAGTATTTT,CASSFGPLSTDTQYF
TRBJ2-3,NA,TRBV5-1,TRBD2,TGCGCCAGCAGCTTGGTACTAGCGGGAGGGACAGATACGCAGTATTTT,CASSLVLAGGTDTQYF
TRBJ2-1,NA,TRBV13,NA,TGTGCCAGCAGCATCGCTAGCGTCGAGCAGTTCTTC,CASSIASVEQFF
TRBJ2-1,NA,TRBV5-1,TRBD2,TGCGCCAGCAGCTTAGGCGGGGGGGCTTACAATGAGCAGTTCTTC,CASSLGGGAYNEQFF
TRBJ2-7,NA,TRBV28,TRBD1,TGTGCCAGCAGCCGGGGACAGGCCTCCTACGAGCAGTACTTC,CASSRGQASYEQYF
TRBJ1-1,NA,TRBV5-6,NA,TGTGCCAGCAGCTTCGGTTTTGCGGAAAACACTGAAGCTTTCTTT,CASSFGFAENTEAFF
TRBJ2-3,NA,TRBV7-2,NA,TGTGCCAGCAGCCTCGACTCTAGTTCGACTTATACGCAGTATTTT,CASSLDSSSTYTQYF
TRBJ1-1,NA,TRBV7-9,NA,TGTGCCAGCAGGGGGCTAGGGAACACTGAAGCTTTCTTT,CASRGLGNTEAFF
TRBJ1-1,NA,TRBV11-2,NA,TGTGCCAGCACCTTCCAAGGGGACACTGAAGCTTTCTTT,CASTFQGDTEAFF
TRBJ1-5,NA,TRBV18,NA,TGTGCCAGCTCAGTAGGAGGGACTAGCAATCAGCCCCAGCATTTT,CASSVGGTSNQPQHF
TRBJ2-7,NA,TRBV7-2,TRBD2,TGTGCCAGCAGCTTAGTAGCGGGAGGGAGCTCCTACGAGCAGTACTTC,CASSLVAGGSSYEQYF